The 30 T cell receptor beta chains presented below share a single source sample, sequenced in a study of OX40 agonist ivuxolimab in advanced cancers. TCRdb keeps only in-frame clones here, not all; method: immunoSEQ multiplex PCR. The sample contains about 58,000 clones, 70% to 85% of which appear only once. Material: CD4+ or CD8+ T cells sorted from blood, obtained in a trial of the OX40 agonist ivuxolimab. All receptors come from an adult with an advanced solid tumor such as melanoma, head and neck, liver or kidney cancer.

The chain is built from TRBV6-5 and TRBJ2-7; perhaps TRBD1 as D (5 bases). Deletions cut 5 bases from V and 12 bases from J, with 23 bases between. Germline V CDR1 and CDR2: MNHEY, SVGAGI. The CDR3 is 14 amino acids. CDR3 sequence reads: CASSTGHPTGNLYF. The CDR3 DNA reads as TGTGCCAGCAGTACTGGACATCCGACCGGAAATTTGTACTTC.

The chain is built from TRBV6-1 and TRBJ2-7; D possibly corresponds to TRBD1 (6 bases). Germline V gene sequence: CDR1 MNHNS, CDR2 SASEGT. The CDR3 runs to 14 residues. V was trimmed by 6 bases and J by 0 bases, leaving 12 bases between them. CDR3 DNA: TGTGCCAGCAGAGGACAGTTGAGCTCCTACGAGCAGTACTTC. It specifies CASRGQLSSYEQYF.

The rearrangement links TRBV6-5 to TRBJ1-1; maybe TRBD1 (5 bases). CDR3 length equals 15 residues. The V gene's germline CDR1 is MNHEY and CDR2 SVGAGI. The V and J ends lost 5 bases and 0 bases respectively, with 13 bases between them. The CDR3 nucleotides read TGTGCCAGCAGTCGACAGAGACCTATGAACACTGAAGCTTTCTTT. This encodes CASSRQRPMNTEAFF.

The chain recombines TRBV6-6 with TRBJ2-3, with 7 bases fitting TRBD2. J was trimmed by 2 bases and V by 2 bases; bases with no gene match: 4. CDR3 length: 15 amino acids. From germline, CDR1 is MNHNY and CDR2 SVGAGI (reference sequence). The CDR3 coding sequence is TGTGCCAGCAGTTACGGTGCGGGGGTCACAGATACGCAGTATTTT. Its translation is CASSYGAGVTDTQYF.

This clone came up once. CDR3 DNA: TGTGCCAGCAGCGTAGGTCTCTTGGATGAGCAGTTCTTC. Translating it yields CASSVGLLDEQFF. The chain combines TRBV9 with TRBJ2-1, with D hard to call. Between the trimmed V and J ends, which lost 0 bases and 8 bases, there was a span of 9 bases. The CDR3 is 13 amino acids. Germline V lookup: CDR1 SGDLS, CDR2 YYNGEE.

The V and J genes are TRBV9 and TRBJ2-6; 8 positions match TRBD1. The CDR3 totals 16 residues. The germline V gene encodes CDR1 SGDLS and CDR2 YYNGEE. V shed 6 bases, J shed 3 bases, and the junction held 8 bases outside the gene matches. The CDR3 nucleotides are TGTGCCAGCACCCTCGGGACAGGAGTTGGGGCCAACGTCCTGACTTTC. This sequence encodes CASTLGTGVGANVLTF.

V is TRBV4-3 and J is TRBJ1-2; D not resolved. V lost 0 bases and J lost 5, with 10 bases in between. The germline CDR1 and CDR2 sequences are LGHNA and YSLEER. The CDR3 is 14 amino acids. This CDR3 reads CASSQEVERYGYTF. The CDR3, as DNA: TGCGCCAGCAGCCAAGAGGTAGAGCGGTATGGCTACACCTTC.

The V and J genes are TRBV6-5 and TRBJ1-3, with no clear D. The CDR3 length is 15 residues. Trimming stripped 2 bases from V and 0 bases from J, with 8 bases between. Germline lookup yields CDR1 MNHEY and CDR2 SVGAGI. The CDR3 reads CASSYKPNSGNTIYF. DNA for the CDR3: TGTGCCAGCAGTTACAAGCCGAACTCTGGAAACACCATATATTTT.

This clone was observed a handful of times. This chain links TRBV10-3 with TRBJ1-1; D is undetermined. V was trimmed by 10 bases and J by 4 bases, leaving 16 bases between them. CDR3 length: 13 residues. Germline V gives CDR1 ENHRY, CDR2 SYGVKD. This chain's CDR3 is CATRGFIGTEAFF. The CDR3 DNA sequence: TGTGCCACCCGCGGATTCATCGGCACTGAAGCTTTCTTT.

The chain joins TRBV6-1 to TRBJ1-2; perhaps TRBD1 as D (6 bases). The length of the CDR3 is 11 residues. Germline values: CDR1 MNHNS, CDR2 SASEGT. The V gene lost 6 bases and the J gene lost 8 bases, with 10 bases spanning the gap. CDR3 nucleotide sequence: TGTGCCAGCAGGATCAGGGGCGGCTACACCTTC. It is translated as CASRIRGGYTF.

The genes are TRBV9 and TRBJ1-1; D is uncertain. Germline CDR1 reads SGDLS; CDR2 reads YYNGEE. The germline V and J ends were trimmed by 2 bases and 5 bases, with 13 bases remaining between them. The CDR3 spans 14 residues. The CDR3 sequence: CASSVSSRGTEAFF. DNA for the CDR3: TGTGCCAGCAGCGTCTCGAGCAGAGGGACTGAAGCTTTCTTT.

In this sample, this clone turned up once. V is TRBV7-2 and J is TRBJ2-3, with 9 bases identical to TRBD2. The J segment lost 5 bases and the V segment lost 4 bases, leaving 7 bases of the junction unmatched. Looked up from germline, CDR1 is SGHTA and CDR2 is FQGNSA. There are 15 residues in the CDR3. The CDR3 here is CASSSPGLAIDTQYF. The CDR3 nucleotides read TGTGCCAGCAGCTCTCCGGGACTAGCTATAGATACGCAGTATTTT.

The V gene is TRBV7-2, the J gene TRBJ2-7; possible D gene TRBD2, 5 bases. The V and J ends lost 5 bases and 6 bases respectively, with 14 bases between them. This CDR3 spans 13 amino acids. Germline assignment: CDR1 SGHTA and CDR2 FQGNSA. CDR3 amino acids: CASSTREKFEQYF. The CDR3 DNA is TGTGCCAGCAGCACCCGGGAAAAATTCGAGCAGTACTTC.

The V gene is TRBV19, the J gene TRBJ1-1; maybe TRBD1 (5 bases). Trimming shortened V by 4 bases and J by 4 bases, and 13 bases separated the two germline ends. This CDR3 region has 14 residues. CDR1 LNHDA and CDR2 SQIVND come from the germline V gene (reference sequence). CDR3 protein: CASSNQGRGTEAFF. DNA of the CDR3: TGTGCCAGTAGTAACCAGGGAAGGGGCACTGAAGCTTTCTTT.

The chain has TRBV30 and TRBJ1-1; weak D call: TRBD1 (5 bases). This CDR3 has 14 residues. Per the germline V gene, CDR1 is GTSNPN and CDR2 is SVGIG (reference sequence). Trimming removed 5 bases at V and 0 bases at J, with 13 bases between. The CDR3 sequence is CAWDRWGLNTEAFF. In nucleotides, the CDR3 is TGTGCCTGGGACCGGTGGGGGTTGAACACTGAAGCTTTCTTT.

V gene TRBV7-3 combines with J gene TRBJ2-1; TRBD1 aligns across 10 bases. This CDR3 has 15 residues. V gave up 5 bases and J gave up 7 bases; unmatched junction bases: 8. CDR1 is SGHTA and CDR2 is FQGTGA in the germline V gene. The CDR3 loop is CASSIRDRGRNEQFF. CDR3 bases: TGTGCCAGCAGCATCCGGGACAGGGGAAGGAATGAGCAGTTCTTC.

The chain uses TRBV11-2 and TRBJ2-5; perhaps D is TRBD1 or TRBD2 (5 bases each). The length of the CDR3 is 13 residues. From germline, CDR1 is SGHAT and CDR2 FQNNGV. V dropped 0 bases and J dropped 12 bases, with 14 bases sitting between them. The CDR3 DNA reads TGTGCCAGCAGCTTAGATAGGGGAGACCAGGAGTACTTC. The encoded protein is CASSLDRGDQEYF.

This chain links TRBV5-8 with TRBJ1-5, with D unresolved. V lost 0 bases and J lost 0, with 7 bases in between. This CDR3 has 15 amino acids. The V gene's germline CDR1 is SGHTS and CDR2 YDEGEE. Here the CDR3 reads CASSLGIHSNQPQHF. In DNA, the CDR3 is TGTGCCAGCAGCTTGGGGATCCATAGCAATCAGCCCCAGCATTTT. Full variable domain (outside the CDR3, taken from reference TRBV5-8 and TRBJ1-5): EAGVTQSPTHLIKTRGQQATLRCSPISGHTSVYWYQQALGLGLQFLLWYDEGEERNRGNFPPRFSGRQFPNYSSELNVNALELEDSALYLCASSLGIHSNQPQHFGDGTRLSIL.

The chain employs TRBV6-6 and TRBJ2-7; D possibly corresponds to TRBD1 (6 bases). The CDR3 spans 13 residues. V was shortened by 2 bases and J by 3 bases, with 8 bases between the two germline ends. Germline assignment: CDR1 MNHNY and CDR2 SVGAGI (reference sequence). The CDR3 region has the DNA TGTGCCAGCAGTTACACAGGGCGCTACGAGCAGTACTTC. It specifies CASSYTGRYEQYF.

The chain combines TRBV4-1 with TRBJ1-1; 7 nucleotides agree with TRBD1. Germline CDR1 reads MGHRA; CDR2 reads YSYEKL. The CDR3 totals 19 residues. The junction had 14 bases not matched to a gene; V was cut back by 1 base and J by 0 bases. The CDR3 region has the DNA TGCGCCAGCAGCCAAGGTCGACAGGGACTCACCCCGATGAACACTGAAGCTTTCTTT. It translates to CASSQGRQGLTPMNTEAFF.

The V and J genes are TRBV7-9 and TRBJ2-1; 9 positions match TRBD2. Losses at the gene ends were 6 bases for V and 6 bases for J; bases not matched to a gene: 9. In germline, CDR1 is SEHNR, CDR2 FQNEAQ (reference sequence). The CDR3 spans 15 residues. The CDR3 sequence: CASRWRSGRINEQFF. CDR3 nucleotide sequence: TGTGCCAGCAGATGGCGGAGCGGGAGGATCAATGAGCAGTTCTTC.

This clone showed up just a few times. The gene calls are TRBV19 and TRBJ1-4; weak D call: TRBD1 (5 bases). CDR1 and CDR2 (germline): LNHDA, SQIVND (reference sequence). The CDR3 contains 15 residues. V was shortened by 6 bases and J by 8 bases, with 19 bases between the two germline ends. The CDR3 coding sequence is TGTGCCAGTAGCGCCCCCAGGGCCGTTACGGAAAAACTGTTTTTT. This translates into CASSAPRAVTEKLFF.

This chain uses TRBV7-9 with TRBJ2-2; TRBD2 might be the D (7 bases). Trimming took 4 bases from V and 7 from J, leaving 13 bases between them. CDR1 is SEHNR, CDR2 FQNEAQ, per germline (reference sequence). CDR3 length: 14 amino acids. The CDR3 region has the DNA TGTGCCAGCAGCTCCACGGGGGGCGACGGGGAGCTGTTTTTT. As protein: CASSSTGGDGELFF.

The gene calls are TRBV11-3 and TRBJ2-2; no definite D call. V gave up 2 bases and J gave up 0 bases, with 10 bases separating them. CDR1 is SGHNT and CDR2 is YENEEA in the germline V gene. The CDR3 is made up of 16 amino acids. CDR3 in amino acids: CASSLSVLSNTGELFF. In nucleotides, the CDR3 is TGTGCCAGCAGCTTATCGGTCCTTTCGAACACCGGGGAGCTGTTTTTT.

The rearrangement uses TRBV11-3 and TRBJ2-3; D remains ambiguous. Trimming cost V 0 bases and J 3 bases, with 10 bases left between them. The CDR3 is 15 residues long. Germline V gene lookup returns CDR1 SGHNT and CDR2 YENEEA. CDR3 sequence reads: CASSLEGKETDTQYF. DNA of the CDR3: TGTGCCAGCAGCTTAGAAGGGAAAGAGACAGATACGCAGTATTTT.

The chain employs TRBV7-2 and TRBJ2-1; maybe TRBD2 (6 bases). Germline CDR1 and CDR2: SGHTA and FQGNSA. The ends were cut back, 1 base at V and 2 bases at J, with 12 bases in the middle. This CDR3 contains 16 residues. The CDR3 is CASSLDSGRTYNEQFF. CDR3 nucleotide sequence: TGTGCCAGCAGCTTAGATTCCGGGAGAACCTACAATGAGCAGTTCTTC.

The chain links TRBV9 to TRBJ2-1; 12 nucleotides line up with TRBD2. CDR3 length equals 17 residues. The V gene's germline CDR1 is SGDLS and CDR2 YYNGEE. V shed 7 bases, J shed 9 bases, and the junction held 17 bases outside the gene matches. DNA of the CDR3: TGTGCCAGCCAGACTAGCGGGAGAATCAGGTTATTTGGTGAGCAGTTCTTC. It translates to CASQTSGRIRLFGEQFF.

The chain uses TRBV9 and TRBJ2-3; 7 bases fit TRBD2. Trimming cost V 4 bases and J 0 bases; bases outside gene matches: 8. CDR1 and CDR2 (germline): SGDLS, YYNGEE. This CDR3 contains 16 residues. The CDR3 region has the DNA TGTGCCAGCAGCCCCCTGAGCGGGGTTAGCACAGATACGCAGTATTTT. This encodes CASSPLSGVSTDTQYF.

This sequence joins TRBV19 and TRBJ1-2; 7 positions agree with TRBD1. V shed 10 bases and J 8 bases; nucleotides not matched to a gene: 10. Germline V CDR1 and CDR2: LNHDA, SQIVND (reference sequence). This CDR3 has 12 amino acids. The CDR3 region has the DNA TGTGCCACTAAGGGGGCGTGGGAGGGCTACACCTTC. Amino acid sequence: CATKGAWEGYTF.

Written as DNA, the CDR3 is TGTGCCAGCTACAATAGACAGGGTGGAAACTATGGCTACACCTTC. Translating gives CASYNRQGGNYGYTF. The J gene is TRBJ1-2, the V gene TRBV7-9; TRBD1 matches at 7 bases. The junction had 11 bases not matched to a gene; V was cut back by 8 bases and J by 2 bases. There are 15 residues in the CDR3. Looked up from germline, CDR1 is SEHNR and CDR2 is FQNEAQ (reference sequence).